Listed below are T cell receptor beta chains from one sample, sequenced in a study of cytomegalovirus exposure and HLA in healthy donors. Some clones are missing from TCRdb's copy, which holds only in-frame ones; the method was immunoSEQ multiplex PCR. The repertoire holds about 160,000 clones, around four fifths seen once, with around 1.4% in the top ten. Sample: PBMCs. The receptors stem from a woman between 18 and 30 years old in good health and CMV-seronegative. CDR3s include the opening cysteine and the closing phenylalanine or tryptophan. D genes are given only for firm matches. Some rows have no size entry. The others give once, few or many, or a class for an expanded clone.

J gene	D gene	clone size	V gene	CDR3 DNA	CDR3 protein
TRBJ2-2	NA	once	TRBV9	TGTGCCAGCAGCGTAGGTGGTAGGGGCACCGGGGAGCTGTTTTTT	CASSVGGRGTGELFF
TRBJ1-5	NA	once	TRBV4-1	TGCGCCAGCAGCCAAGGGGCAGGGGCAGGGCAGCCCCAGCATTTT	CASSQGAGAGQPQHF
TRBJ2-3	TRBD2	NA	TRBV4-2	TGTGCCAGCAGCCAAGTGTATCTAGCGGGCCCGAGCCAGGCGGATACGCAGTATTTT	CASSQVYLAGPSQADTQYF
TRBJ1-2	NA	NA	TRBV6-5	TGTGCCAGCAGTTACACAGGGTCCTATGGCTACACCTTC	CASSYTGSYGYTF
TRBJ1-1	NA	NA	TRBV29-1	TGCAGCGTGGGGGGAGACACCATGAACACTGAAGCTTTCTTT	CSVGGDTMNTEAFF
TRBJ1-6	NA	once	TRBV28	TGTGCCAGCAGTTCACACCAGGGATTTAATTCACCCCTCCACTTT	CASSSHQGFNSPLHF
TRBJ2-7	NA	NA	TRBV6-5	TGTGCCAGCAGTTACTCAGAGGGTACCTACGAGCAGTACTTC	CASSYSEGTYEQYF
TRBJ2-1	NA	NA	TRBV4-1	TGCGCCAGCAGCCAAGGGTTCAGATCTTTGAACAATGAGCAGTTCTTC	CASSQGFRSLNNEQFF
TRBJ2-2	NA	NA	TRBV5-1	TGCGCCAGCACCGTCTACCTAAACACCGGGGAGCTGTTTTTT	CASTVYLNTGELFF
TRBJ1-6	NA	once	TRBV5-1	TGCGCCAGCAGCTTGGATGCGACGGGGAATTCACCCCTCCACTTT	CASSLDATGNSPLHF
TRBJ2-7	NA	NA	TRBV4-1	TGCGCCAGCAGCCAAGATAGGGGCAGGGGCGGTTTACGGGAATCCTACGAGCAGTACTTC	CASSQDRGRGGLRESYEQYF
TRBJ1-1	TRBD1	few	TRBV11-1	TGTGCCAGCAGCTTAGAACAGGGGGCCACTGAAGCTTTCTTT	CASSLEQGATEAFF
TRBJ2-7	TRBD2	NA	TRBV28	TGTGCCAGCAGTTTGATCCTAGCGGGGGACCCCCACGAGCAGTACTTC	CASSLILAGDPHEQYF
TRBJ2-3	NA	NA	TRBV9	TGTGCCAGCAGCGCAGCGGACACAGATACGCAGTATTTT	CASSAADTDTQYF
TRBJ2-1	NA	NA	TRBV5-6	TGTGCCAGCAAGGGGCTTGGCAATGAGCAGTTCTTC	CASKGLGNEQFF
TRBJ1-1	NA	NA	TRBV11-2	TGTGCCAGCAGCTTAGCCGGAGCGAACACTGAAGCTTTCTTT	CASSLAGANTEAFF
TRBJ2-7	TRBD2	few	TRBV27	TGTGCCAGCAGGTGGACTAGCGGGGGTCACGAGCAGTACTTC	CASRWTSGGHEQYF
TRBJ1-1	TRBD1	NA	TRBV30	TGTGCCTGGGACCCGGGACAGACGAACACTGAAGCTTTCTTT	CAWDPGQTNTEAFF
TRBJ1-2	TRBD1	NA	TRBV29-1	TGCAGCGTTGAAGGCAGGGGGCGCAACTATGGCTACACCTTC	CSVEGRGRNYGYTF
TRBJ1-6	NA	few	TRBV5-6	TGTGCCAGCAGCTTCCACAGGGATTCACCCCTCCACTTT	CASSFHRDSPLHF
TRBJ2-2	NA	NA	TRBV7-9	TGTGCCAGCAGCTTAGAGAAGAGTTCCGGGGAGCTGTTTTTT	CASSLEKSSGELFF
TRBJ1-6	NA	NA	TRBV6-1	TGTGCCAGCAGTGAATCGGGACACGATAATTCACCCCTCCACTTT	CASSESGHDNSPLHF
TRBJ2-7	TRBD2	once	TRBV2	TGTGCCACGCTAGGGACTAGCGGGGGTTTTAAGCAGTACTTC	CATLGTSGGFKQYF
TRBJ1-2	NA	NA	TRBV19	TGTGCCAGTACTCCATGGGGCGGGAGCTACACCTTC	CASTPWGGSYTF
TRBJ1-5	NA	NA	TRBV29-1	TGCAGCGTTGATCAGGGTTCAGGGCAGCCCCAGCATTTT	CSVDQGSGQPQHF
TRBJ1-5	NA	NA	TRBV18	TGTGCCAGCTCAGGGCCCAATCAGCCCCAGCATTTT	CASSGPNQPQHF
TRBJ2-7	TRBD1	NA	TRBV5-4	TGTGCCAGCAGCGTTGACAGGGGAGGTTACGAGCAGTACTTC	CASSVDRGGYEQYF
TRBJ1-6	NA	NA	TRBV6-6	TGTGCCAGCAAGAACCGTCTTAGTTCACCCCTCCACTTT	CASKNRLSSPLHF
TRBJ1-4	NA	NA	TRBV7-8	TGTGCCAGCAGCTTATTAGGACAAGATAATGAAAAACTGTTTTTT	CASSLLGQDNEKLFF
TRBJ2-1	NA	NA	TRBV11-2	TGTGCCAGCAGCTTAGTTGCCCTTAGCTCCTACAATGAGCAGTTCTTC	CASSLVALSSYNEQFF
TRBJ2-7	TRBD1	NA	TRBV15	TGTGCCACCAGCAGAGACCCGGGACAGGGGTCCTACGAGCAGTACTTC	CATSRDPGQGSYEQYF
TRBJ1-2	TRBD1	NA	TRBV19	TGTGCCAGTAGTAGCCGGGACAGGGGGGCGTATGGCTACACCTTC	CASSSRDRGAYGYTF
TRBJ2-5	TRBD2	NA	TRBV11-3	TGTGCCAGCAGCCACTGGACTAGCGGCCAAGAGACCCAGTACTTC	CASSHWTSGQETQYF
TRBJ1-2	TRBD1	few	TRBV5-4	TGTGCCAGCAGCTGGACGACAGGGTTCAAAGATGGCTACACCTTC	CASSWTTGFKDGYTF
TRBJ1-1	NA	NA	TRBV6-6	TGTGCCAGCAGTTTCGGGATGACGAACACTGAAGCTTTCTTT	CASSFGMTNTEAFF
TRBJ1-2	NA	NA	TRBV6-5	TGTGCCAGCAGTTTAGCCGGCAGGGCATATGGCTACACCTTC	CASSLAGRAYGYTF
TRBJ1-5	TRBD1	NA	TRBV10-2	TGCGCCAGCAGTCCCCGTAACAGGGGAAGGAATCAGCCCCAGCATTTT	CASSPRNRGRNQPQHF
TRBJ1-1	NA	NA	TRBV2	TGTGCCAGCCTCGAGAGGGCACCAGAAGCTTTCTTT	CASLERAPEAFF
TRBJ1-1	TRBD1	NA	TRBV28	TGTGCCAGCAGCTCCACAGGGGTTTATACTGAAGCTTTCTTT	CASSSTGVYTEAFF
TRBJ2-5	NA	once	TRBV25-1	TGTGCCAGCAGTAGTCCCCGGGACTTGGGGACCCAGTACTTC	CASSSPRDLGTQYF
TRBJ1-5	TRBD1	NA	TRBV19	TGTGCCAGTAGTATGGGACAGGGGGTACGTGAACAGCCCCAGCATTTT	CASSMGQGVREQPQHF
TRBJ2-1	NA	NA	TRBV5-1	TGCGCCAGCAGCTTTGGGGGCGCGTTCAACAATGAGCAGTTCTTC	CASSFGGAFNNEQFF
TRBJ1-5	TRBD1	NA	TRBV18	TGTGCCAGCTCATCCGGGACAGGGGTCGGTCAGCCCCAGCATTTT	CASSSGTGVGQPQHF
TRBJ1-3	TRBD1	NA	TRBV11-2	TGTGCCAGCAGCCGACAGGGGCCAGCTCTAAACACCATATATTTT	CASSRQGPALNTIYF
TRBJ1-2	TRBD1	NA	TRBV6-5	TGTGCCAGCAGTTTGGGACAGGTCTATGGCTACACCTTC	CASSLGQVYGYTF
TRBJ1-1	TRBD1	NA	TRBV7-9	TGTGCCAGCAGCCTACAGGGGACCGCGAACACTGAAGCTTTCTTT	CASSLQGTANTEAFF
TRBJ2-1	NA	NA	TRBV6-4	TGTGCCAGCAGTGACGAGGGGGGGAACTCTAATGAGCAGTTCTTC	CASSDEGGNSNEQFF
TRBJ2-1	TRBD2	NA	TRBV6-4	TGTGCCAGCAGTGACTCGAGTAGCGGGGGGGCGGGTGAGCAGTTCTTC	CASSDSSSGGAGEQFF
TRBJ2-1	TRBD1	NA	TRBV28	TGTGCCAGCAGTTCAATTTCCGGGACAGCTTACAATGAGCAGTTCTTC	CASSSISGTAYNEQFF
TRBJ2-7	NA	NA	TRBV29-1	TGCAGCGTTGTTTCGGAGTTTTCCTACGAGCAGTACTTC	CSVVSEFSYEQYF